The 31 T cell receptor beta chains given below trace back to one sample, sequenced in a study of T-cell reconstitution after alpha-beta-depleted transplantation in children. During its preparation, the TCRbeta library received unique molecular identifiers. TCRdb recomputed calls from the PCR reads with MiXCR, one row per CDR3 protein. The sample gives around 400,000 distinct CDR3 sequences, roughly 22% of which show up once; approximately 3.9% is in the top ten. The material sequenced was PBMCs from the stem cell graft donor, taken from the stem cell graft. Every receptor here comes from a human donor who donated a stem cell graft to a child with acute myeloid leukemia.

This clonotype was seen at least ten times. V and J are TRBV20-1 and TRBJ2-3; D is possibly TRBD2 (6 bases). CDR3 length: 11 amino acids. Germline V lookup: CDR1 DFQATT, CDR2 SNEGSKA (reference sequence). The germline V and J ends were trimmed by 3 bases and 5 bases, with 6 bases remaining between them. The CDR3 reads CSARGGDTQYF. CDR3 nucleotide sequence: TGCAGTGCTAGGGGGGGAGATACGCAGTATTTT.

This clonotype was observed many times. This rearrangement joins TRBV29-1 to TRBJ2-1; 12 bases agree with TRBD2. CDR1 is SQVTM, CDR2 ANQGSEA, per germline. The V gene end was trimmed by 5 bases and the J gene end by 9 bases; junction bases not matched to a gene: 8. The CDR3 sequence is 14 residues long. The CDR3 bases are TGCAGCGTTTCCCTAGCGGGGGGGGCGGCTGAGCAGTTCTTC. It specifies CSVSLAGGAAEQFF.

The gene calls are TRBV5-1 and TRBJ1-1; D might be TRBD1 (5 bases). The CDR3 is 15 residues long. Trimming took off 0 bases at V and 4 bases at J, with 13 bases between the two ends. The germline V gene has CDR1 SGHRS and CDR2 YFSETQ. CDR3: CASSLAGRGSTEAFF. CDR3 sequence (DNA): TGCGCCAGCAGCTTGGCCGGGAGGGGAAGCACTGAAGCTTTCTTT.

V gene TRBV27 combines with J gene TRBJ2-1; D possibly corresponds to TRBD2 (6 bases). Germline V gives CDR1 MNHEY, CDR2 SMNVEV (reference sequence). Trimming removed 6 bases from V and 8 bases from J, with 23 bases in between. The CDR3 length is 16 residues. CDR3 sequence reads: CASRSLTSKRPYEQFF. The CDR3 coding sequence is TGTGCCAGCAGATCCCTGACTAGTAAAAGGCCCTATGAGCAGTTCTTC.

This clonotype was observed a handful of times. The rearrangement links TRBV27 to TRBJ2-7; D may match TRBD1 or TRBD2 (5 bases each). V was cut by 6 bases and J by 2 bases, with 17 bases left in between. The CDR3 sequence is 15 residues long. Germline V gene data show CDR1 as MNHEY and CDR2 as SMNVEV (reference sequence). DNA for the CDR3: TGTGCCAGCAGGGGGGATACAGACAACCCCTACGAGCAGTACTTC. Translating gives CASRGDTDNPYEQYF.

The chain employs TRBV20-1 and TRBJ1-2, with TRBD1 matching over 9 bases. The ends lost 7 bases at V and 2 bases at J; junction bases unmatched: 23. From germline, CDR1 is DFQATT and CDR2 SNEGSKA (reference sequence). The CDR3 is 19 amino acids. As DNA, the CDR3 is TGCAGTGGCCAGGCCCCGGTCGGGACAGGGTATGGGGCCAACTATGGCTACACCTTC. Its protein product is CSGQAPVGTGYGANYGYTF.

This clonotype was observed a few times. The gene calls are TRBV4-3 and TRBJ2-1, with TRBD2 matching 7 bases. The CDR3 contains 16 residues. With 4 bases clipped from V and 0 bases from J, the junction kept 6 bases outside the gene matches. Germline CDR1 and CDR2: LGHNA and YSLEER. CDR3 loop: CASSLLASGSYNEQFF. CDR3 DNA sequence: TGCGCCAGCAGCCTACTAGCGAGCGGCTCCTACAATGAGCAGTTCTTC.

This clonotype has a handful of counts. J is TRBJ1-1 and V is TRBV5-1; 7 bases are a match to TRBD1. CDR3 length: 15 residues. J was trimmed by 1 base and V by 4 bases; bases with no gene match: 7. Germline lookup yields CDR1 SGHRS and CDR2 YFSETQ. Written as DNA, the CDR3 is TGCGCCAGCAGCCAACAGGGGAGGGGGAACACTGAAGCTTTCTTT. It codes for CASSQQGRGNTEAFF. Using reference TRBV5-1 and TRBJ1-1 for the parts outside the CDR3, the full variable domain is KAGVTQTPRYLIKTRGQQVTLSCSPISGHRSVSWYQQTPGQGLQFLFEYFSETQRNKGNFPGRFSGRQFSNSRSEMNVSTLELGDSALYLCASSQQGRGNTEAFFGQGTRLTVV.

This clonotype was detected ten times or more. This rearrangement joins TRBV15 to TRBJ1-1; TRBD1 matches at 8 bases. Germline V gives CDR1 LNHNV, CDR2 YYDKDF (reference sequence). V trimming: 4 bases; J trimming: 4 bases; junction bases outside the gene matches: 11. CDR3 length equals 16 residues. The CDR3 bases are TGTGCCACCAGCAAAGGACAGGGACTGTTCAGCACTGAAGCTTTCTTT. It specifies CATSKGQGLFSTEAFF.

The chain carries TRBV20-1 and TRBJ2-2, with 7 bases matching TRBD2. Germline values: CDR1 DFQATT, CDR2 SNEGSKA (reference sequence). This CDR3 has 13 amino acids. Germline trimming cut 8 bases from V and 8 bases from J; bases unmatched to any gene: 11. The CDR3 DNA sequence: TGCAGTCCCTCCGGGGGAGGGGCGGGGGAGCTGTTTTTT. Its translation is CSPSGGGAGELFF.

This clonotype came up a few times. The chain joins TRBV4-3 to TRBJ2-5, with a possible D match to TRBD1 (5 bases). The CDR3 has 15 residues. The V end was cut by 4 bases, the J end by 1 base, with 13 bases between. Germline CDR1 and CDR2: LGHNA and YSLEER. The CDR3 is CASSPRARAQETQYF. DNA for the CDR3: TGCGCCAGCAGCCCCCGGGCCAGGGCCCAAGAGACCCAGTACTTC.

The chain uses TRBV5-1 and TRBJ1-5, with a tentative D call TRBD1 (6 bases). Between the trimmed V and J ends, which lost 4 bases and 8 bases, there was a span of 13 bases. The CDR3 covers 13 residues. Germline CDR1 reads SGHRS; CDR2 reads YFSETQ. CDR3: CASSPGAGEPQHF. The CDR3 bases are TGCGCCAGCAGCCCAGGGGCAGGGGAGCCCCAGCATTTT. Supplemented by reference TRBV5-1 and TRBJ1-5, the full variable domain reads KAGVTQTPRYLIKTRGQQVTLSCSPISGHRSVSWYQQTPGQGLQFLFEYFSETQRNKGNFPGRFSGRQFSNSRSEMNVSTLELGDSALYLCASSPGAGEPQHFGDGTRLSIL.

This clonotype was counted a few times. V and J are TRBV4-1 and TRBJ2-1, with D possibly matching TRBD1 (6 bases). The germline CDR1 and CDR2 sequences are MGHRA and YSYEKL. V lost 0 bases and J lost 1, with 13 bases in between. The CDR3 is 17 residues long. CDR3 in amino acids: CASSQDQGLRSYNEQFF. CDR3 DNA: TGCGCCAGCAGCCAAGATCAGGGGTTACGTTCCTACAATGAGCAGTTCTTC.

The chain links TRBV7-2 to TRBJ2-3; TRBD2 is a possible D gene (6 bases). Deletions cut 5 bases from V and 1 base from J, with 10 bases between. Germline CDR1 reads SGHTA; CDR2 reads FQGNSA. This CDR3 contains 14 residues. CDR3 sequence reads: CASSPEGRTDTQYF. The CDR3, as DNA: TGTGCCAGCAGCCCGGAGGGACGCACAGATACGCAGTATTTT.

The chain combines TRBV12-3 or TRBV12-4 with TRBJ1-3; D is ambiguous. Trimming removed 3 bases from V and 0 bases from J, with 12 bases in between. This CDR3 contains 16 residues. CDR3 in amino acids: CASSFPRYDSGNTIYF. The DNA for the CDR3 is TGTGCCAGCAGTTTCCCCCGGTACGACTCTGGAAACACCATATATTTT.

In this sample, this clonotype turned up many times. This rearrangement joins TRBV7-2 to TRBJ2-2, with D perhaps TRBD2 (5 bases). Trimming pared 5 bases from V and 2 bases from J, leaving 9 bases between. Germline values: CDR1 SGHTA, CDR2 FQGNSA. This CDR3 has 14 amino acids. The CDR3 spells CASSKGANTGELFF. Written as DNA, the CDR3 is TGTGCCAGCAGCAAGGGAGCTAACACCGGGGAGCTGTTTTTT.

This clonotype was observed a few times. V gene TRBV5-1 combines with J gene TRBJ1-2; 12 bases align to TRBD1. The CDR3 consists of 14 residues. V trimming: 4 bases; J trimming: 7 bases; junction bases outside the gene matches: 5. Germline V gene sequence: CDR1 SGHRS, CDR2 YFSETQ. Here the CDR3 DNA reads TGCGCCAGCAGCCAAGGGACAGGGGGCAGTGGCTACACCTTC. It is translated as CASSQGTGGSGYTF.

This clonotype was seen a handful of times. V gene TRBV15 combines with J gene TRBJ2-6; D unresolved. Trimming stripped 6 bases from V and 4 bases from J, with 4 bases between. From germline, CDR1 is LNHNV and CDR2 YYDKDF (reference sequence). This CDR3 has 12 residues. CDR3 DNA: TGTGCCACCAGTGGGGGGGCCAACGTCCTGACTTTC. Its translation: CATSGGANVLTF.

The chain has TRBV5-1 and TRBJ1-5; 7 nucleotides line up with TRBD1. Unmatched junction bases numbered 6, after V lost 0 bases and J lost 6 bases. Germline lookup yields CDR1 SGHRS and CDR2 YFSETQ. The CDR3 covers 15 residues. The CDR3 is CASSLEGGGGQPQHF. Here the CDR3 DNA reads TGCGCCAGCAGCTTGGAAGGGGGCGGAGGTCAGCCCCAGCATTTT.

CDR3 protein: CASSFWTGSNQPQHF. Written as DNA, the CDR3 is TGTGCCAGCAGCTTCTGGACAGGGAGCAATCAGCCCCAGCATTTT. The chain is built from TRBV7-2 and TRBJ1-5; 8 positions agree with TRBD1. V was clipped by 3 bases and J by 1 base; unmatched bases: 2. Per the germline V gene, CDR1 is SGHTA and CDR2 is FQGNSA. The CDR3 extends over 15 amino acids.

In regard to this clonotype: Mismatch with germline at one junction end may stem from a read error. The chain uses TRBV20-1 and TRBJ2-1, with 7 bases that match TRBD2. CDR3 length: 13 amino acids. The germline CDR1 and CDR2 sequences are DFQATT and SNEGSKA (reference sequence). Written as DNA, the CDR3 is TGCAGTGGTAGACCCCCCCGGGGGAGGGCAAGTATCTTC. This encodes CSGRPPRGRASIF.

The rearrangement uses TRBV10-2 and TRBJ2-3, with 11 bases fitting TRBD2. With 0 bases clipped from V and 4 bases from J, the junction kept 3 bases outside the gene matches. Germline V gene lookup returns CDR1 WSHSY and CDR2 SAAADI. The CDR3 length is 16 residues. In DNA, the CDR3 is TGCGCCAGCAGTGAGTCCTTAGCGGGAGGGCCAGATACGCAGTATTTT. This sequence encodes CASSESLAGGPDTQYF.

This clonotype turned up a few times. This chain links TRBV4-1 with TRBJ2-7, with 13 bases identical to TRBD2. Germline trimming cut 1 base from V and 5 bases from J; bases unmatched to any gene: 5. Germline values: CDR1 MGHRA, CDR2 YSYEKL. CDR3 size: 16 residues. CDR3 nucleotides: TGCGCCAGCAGCCAAGTCGGGACTAGCGGGAACGACGAGCAGTACTTC. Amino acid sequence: CASSQVGTSGNDEQYF.

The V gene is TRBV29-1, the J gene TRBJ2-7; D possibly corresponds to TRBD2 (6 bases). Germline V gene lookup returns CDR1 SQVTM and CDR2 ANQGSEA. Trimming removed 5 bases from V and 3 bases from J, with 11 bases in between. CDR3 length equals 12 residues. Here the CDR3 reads CSVLVADYEQYF. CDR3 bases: TGCAGCGTTTTGGTAGCGGACTACGAGCAGTACTTC.

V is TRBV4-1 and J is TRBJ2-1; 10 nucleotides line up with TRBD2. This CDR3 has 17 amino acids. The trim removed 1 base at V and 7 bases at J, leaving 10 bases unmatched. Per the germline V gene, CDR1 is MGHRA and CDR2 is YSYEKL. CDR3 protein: CASSQVGLAGEGNEQFF. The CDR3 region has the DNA TGCGCCAGCAGCCAAGTAGGTCTAGCGGGAGAGGGGAATGAGCAGTTCTTC.

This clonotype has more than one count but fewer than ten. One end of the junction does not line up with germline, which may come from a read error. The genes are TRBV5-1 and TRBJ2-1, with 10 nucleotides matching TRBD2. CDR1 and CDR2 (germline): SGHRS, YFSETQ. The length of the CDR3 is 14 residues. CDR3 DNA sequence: TGCGCCAGCAGCTCGGAGTTCGGGGGACTAGCGCCCGTCTTC. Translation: CASSSEFGGLAPVF.

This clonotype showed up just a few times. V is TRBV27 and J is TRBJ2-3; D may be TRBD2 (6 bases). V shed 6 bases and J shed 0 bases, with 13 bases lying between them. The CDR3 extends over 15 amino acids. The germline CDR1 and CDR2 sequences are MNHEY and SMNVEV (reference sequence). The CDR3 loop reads CASSLLAFSTDTQYF. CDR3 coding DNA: TGTGCCAGCAGCCTCCTAGCGTTTAGCACAGATACGCAGTATTTT.

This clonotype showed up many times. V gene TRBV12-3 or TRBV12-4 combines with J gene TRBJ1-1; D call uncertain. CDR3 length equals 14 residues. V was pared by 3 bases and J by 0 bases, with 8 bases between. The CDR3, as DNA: TGTGCCAGCAGTTTTCTAGCTGTGAACACTGAAGCTTTCTTT. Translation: CASSFLAVNTEAFF.

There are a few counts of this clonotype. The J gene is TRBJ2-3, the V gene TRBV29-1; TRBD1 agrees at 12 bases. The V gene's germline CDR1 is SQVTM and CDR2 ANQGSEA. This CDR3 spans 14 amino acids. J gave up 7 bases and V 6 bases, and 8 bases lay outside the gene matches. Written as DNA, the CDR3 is TGCAGCGTGGCTGGGACAGGGGGCTCGTATACGCAGTATTTT. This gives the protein CSVAGTGGSYTQYF.

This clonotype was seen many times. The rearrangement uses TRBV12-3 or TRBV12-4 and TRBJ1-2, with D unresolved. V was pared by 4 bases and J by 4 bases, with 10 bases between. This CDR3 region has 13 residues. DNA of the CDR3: TGTGCCAGCAGTTATCGGATTAGCTATGGCTACACCTTC. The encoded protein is CASSYRISYGYTF.

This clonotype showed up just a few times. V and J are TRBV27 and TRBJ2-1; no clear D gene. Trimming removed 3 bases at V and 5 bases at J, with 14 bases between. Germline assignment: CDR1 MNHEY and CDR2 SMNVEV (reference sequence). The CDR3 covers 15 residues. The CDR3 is CASSFTPGPDNEQFF. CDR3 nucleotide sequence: TGTGCCAGCAGTTTCACCCCGGGTCCTGACAATGAGCAGTTCTTC.